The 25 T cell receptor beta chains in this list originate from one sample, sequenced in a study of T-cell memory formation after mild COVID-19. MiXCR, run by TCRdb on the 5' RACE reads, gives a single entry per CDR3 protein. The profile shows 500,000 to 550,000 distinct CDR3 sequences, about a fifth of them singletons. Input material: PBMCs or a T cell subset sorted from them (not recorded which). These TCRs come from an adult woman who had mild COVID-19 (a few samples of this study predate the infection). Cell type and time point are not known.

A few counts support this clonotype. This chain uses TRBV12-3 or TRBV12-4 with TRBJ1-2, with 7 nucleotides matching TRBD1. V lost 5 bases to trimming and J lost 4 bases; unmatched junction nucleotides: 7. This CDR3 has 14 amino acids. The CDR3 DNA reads TGTGCCAGCAGTCTCACGACAGGGCTCTATGGCTACACCTTC. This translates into CASSLTTGLYGYTF.

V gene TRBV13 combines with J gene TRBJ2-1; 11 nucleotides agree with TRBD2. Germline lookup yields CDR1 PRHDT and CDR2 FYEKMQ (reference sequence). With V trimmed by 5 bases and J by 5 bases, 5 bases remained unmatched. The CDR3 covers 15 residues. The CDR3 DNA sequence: TGTGCCAGCAGCAAGGGACTAGCGGAACACAATGAGCAGTTCTTC. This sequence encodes CASSKGLAEHNEQFF. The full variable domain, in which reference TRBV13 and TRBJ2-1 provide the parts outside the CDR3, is AAGVIQSPRHLIKEKRETATLKCYPIPRHDTVYWYQQGPGQDPQFLISFYEKMQSDKGSIPDRFSAQQFSDYHSELNMSSLELGDSALYFCASSKGLAEHNEQFFGPGTRLTVL.

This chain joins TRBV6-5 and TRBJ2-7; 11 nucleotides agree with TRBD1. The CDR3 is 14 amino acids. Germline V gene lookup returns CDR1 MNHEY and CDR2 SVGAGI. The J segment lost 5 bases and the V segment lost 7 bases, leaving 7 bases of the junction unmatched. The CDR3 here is CASKRWTGGDEQYF. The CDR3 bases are TGTGCCAGCAAAAGGTGGACAGGGGGCGACGAGCAGTACTTC.

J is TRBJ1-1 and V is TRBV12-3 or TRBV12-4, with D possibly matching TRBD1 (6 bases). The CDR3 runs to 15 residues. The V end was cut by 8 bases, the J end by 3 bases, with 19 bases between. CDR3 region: CASHSLVAGDTEAFF. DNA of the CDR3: TGTGCCAGCCACAGTTTGGTAGCAGGGGACACTGAAGCTTTCTTT.

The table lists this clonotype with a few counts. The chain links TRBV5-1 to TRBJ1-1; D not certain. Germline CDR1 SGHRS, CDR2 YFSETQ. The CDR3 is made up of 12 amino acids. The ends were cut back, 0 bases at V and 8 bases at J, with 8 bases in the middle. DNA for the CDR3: TGCGCCAGCAGCTTGGAAAAGTCCGAAGCTTTCTTT. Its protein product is CASSLEKSEAFF.

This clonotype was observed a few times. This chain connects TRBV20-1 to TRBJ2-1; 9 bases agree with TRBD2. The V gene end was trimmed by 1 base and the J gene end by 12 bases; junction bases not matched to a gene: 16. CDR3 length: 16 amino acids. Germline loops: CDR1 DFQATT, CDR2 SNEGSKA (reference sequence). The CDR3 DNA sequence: TGCAGTGCTAGAGGAAGGACTAGCGAGACCTTCCTACCGCAGTTCTTC. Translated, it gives CSARGRTSETFLPQFF.

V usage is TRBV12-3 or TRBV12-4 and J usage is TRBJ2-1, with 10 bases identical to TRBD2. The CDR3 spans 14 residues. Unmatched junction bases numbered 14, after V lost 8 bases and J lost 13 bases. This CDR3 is CASSVPTSGATQFF. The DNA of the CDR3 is TGTGCCAGCTCTGTGCCTACTAGCGGGGCGACCCAGTTCTTC.

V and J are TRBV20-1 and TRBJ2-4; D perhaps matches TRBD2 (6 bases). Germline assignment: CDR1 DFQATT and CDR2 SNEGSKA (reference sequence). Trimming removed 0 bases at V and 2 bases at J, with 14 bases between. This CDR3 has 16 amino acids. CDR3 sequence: CSARDSGGPTKNIQYF. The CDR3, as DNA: TGCAGTGCTAGAGATAGCGGCGGACCCACCAAAAACATTCAGTACTTC.

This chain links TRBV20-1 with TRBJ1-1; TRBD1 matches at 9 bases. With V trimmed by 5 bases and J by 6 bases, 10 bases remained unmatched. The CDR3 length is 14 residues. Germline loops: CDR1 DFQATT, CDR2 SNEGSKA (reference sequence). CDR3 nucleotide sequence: TGCAGTGCTCGCCATGACAGGGGGGTTCCTGAAGCTTTCTTT. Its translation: CSARHDRGVPEAFF.

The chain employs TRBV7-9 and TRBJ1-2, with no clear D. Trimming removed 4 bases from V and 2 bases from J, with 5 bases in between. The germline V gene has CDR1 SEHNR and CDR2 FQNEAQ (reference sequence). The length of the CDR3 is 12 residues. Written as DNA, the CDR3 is TGTGCCAGCAGCTGGGAGAACTATGGCTACACCTTC. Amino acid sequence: CASSWENYGYTF.

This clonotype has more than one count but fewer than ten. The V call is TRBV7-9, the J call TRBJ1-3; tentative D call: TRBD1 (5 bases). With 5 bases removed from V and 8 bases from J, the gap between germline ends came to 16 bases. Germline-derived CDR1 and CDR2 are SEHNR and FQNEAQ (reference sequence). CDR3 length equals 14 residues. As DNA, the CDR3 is TGTGCCAGCAGCCCGCCGGCAGGGCTCTACACCATATATTTT. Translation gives CASSPPAGLYTIYF. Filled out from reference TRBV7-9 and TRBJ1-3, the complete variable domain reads DTGVSQNPRHKITKRGQNVTFRCDPISEHNRLYWYRQTLGQGPEFLTYFQNEAQLEKSRLLSDRFSAERPKGSFSTLEIQRTEQGDSAMYLCASSPPAGLYTIYFGEGSWLTVV.

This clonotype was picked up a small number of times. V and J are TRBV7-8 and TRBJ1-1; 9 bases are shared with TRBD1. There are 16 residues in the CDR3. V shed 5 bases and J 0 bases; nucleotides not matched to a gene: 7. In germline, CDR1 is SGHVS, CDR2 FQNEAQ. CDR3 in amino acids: CASSPGTGTLNTEAFF. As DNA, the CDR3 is TGTGCCAGCAGCCCAGGGACAGGGACACTGAACACTGAAGCTTTCTTT.

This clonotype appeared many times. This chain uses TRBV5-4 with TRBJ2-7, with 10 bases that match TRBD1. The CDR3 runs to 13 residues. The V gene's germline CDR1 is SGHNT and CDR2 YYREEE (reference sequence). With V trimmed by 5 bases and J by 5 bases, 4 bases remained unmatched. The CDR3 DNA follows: TGTGCCAGCAGTTCCGGGACAGGGGACGAGCAGTACTTC. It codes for CASSSGTGDEQYF.

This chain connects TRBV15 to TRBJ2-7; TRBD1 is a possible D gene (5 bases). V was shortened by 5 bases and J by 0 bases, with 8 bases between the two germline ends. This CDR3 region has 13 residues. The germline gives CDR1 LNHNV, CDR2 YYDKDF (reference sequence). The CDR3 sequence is CATSADSSYEQYF. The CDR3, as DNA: TGTGCCACCAGCGCAGACAGCTCCTACGAGCAGTACTTC.

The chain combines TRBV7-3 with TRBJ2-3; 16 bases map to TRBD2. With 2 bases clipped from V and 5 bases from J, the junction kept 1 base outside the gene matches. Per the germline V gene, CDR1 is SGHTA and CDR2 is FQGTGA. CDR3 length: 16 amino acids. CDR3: CASSLGTSGRGDTQYF. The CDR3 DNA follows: TGTGCCAGCAGCTTAGGGACTAGCGGGAGGGGAGATACGCAGTATTTT. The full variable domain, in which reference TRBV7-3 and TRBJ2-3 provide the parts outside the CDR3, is GAGVSQTPSNKVTEKGKYVELRCDPISGHTALYWYRQSLGQGPEFLIYFQGTGAADDSGLPNDRFFAVRPEGSVSTLKIQRTERGDSAVYLCASSLGTSGRGDTQYFGPGTRLTVL.

CDR3 DNA sequence: TGTGCCAGCAGCTTGGAAATAGGGCCGAACTACGAGCAGTACTTC. It translates to CASSLEIGPNYEQYF. V is TRBV5-6 and J is TRBJ2-7, with unresolved D. The ends were cut back, 0 bases at V and 3 bases at J, with 13 bases in the middle. There are 15 residues in the CDR3. Per the germline V gene, CDR1 is SGHDT and CDR2 is YYEEEE.

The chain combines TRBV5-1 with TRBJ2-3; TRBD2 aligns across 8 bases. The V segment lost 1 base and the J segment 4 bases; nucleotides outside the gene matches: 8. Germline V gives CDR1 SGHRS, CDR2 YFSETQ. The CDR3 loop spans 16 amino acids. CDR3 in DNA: TGCGCCAGCAGCTTGTATTCCGGGGGGGCGCCAGATACGCAGTATTTT. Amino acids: CASSLYSGGAPDTQYF.

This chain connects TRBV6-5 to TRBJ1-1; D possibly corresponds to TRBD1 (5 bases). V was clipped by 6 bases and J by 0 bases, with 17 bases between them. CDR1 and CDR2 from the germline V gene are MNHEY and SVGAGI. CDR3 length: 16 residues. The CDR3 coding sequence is TGTGCCAGCAGGCACCCGAGGGACCTTATGAACACTGAAGCTTTCTTT. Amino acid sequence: CASRHPRDLMNTEAFF.

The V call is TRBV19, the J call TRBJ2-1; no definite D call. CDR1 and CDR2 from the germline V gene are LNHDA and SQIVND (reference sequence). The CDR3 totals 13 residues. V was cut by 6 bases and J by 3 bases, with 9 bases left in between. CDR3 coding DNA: TGTGCCAGTAGGAGAGGCCTCTACAATGAGCAGTTCTTC. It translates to CASRRGLYNEQFF. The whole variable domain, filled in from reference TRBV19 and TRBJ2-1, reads DGGITQSPKYLFRKEGQNVTLSCEQNLNHDAMYWYRQDPGQGLRLIYYSQIVNDFQKGDIAEGYSVSREKKESFPLTVTSAQKNPTAFYLCASRRGLYNEQFFGPGTRLTVL.

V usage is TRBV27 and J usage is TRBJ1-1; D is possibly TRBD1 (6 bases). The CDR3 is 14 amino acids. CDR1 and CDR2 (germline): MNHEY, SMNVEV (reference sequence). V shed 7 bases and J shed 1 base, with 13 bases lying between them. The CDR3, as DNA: TGTGCCAGCATTCCAGGGGCCCCGAACACTGAAGCTTTCTTT. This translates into CASIPGAPNTEAFF.

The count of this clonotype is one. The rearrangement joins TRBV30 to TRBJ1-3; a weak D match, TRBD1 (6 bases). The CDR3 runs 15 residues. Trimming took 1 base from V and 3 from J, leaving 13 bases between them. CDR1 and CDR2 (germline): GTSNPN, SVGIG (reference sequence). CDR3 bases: TGTGCCTGGAGTGGTACGGGGGCAGTTGGAAACACCATATATTTT. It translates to CAWSGTGAVGNTIYF.

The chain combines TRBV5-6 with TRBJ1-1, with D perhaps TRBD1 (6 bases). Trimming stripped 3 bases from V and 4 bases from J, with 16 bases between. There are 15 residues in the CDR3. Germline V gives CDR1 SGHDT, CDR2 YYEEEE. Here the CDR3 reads CASSWGGAGITEAFF. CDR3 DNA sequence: TGTGCCAGCAGCTGGGGGGGCGCGGGGATCACTGAAGCTTTCTTT.

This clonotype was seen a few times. The CDR3 region has the DNA TGCGCCGGGCGGAGGCCGGGATCGGACACCGGGGAGCTGTTTTTT. Translation gives CAGRRPGSDTGELFF. V is TRBV5-1 and J is TRBJ2-2; D perhaps matches TRBD2 (5 bases). CDR1 and CDR2 (germline): SGHRS, YFSETQ. The ends were cut back, 10 bases at V and 3 bases at J, with 19 bases in the middle. The CDR3 contains 15 residues.

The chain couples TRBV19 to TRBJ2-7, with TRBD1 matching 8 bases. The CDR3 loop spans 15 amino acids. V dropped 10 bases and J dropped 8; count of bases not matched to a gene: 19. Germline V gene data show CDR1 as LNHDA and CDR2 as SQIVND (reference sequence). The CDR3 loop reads CAKPGQEVSKTQQYF. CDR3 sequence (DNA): TGTGCCAAACCGGGACAGGAGGTCAGCAAGACTCAGCAGTACTTC.

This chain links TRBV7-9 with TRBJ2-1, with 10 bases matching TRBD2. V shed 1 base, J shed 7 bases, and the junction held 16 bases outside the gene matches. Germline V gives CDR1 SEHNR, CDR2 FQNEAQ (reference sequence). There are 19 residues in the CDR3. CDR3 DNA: TGTGCCAGCAGCTTAGGAACTAGCGGGATTCGCTCGCCACGAAATGAGCAGTTCTTC. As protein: CASSLGTSGIRSPRNEQFF.